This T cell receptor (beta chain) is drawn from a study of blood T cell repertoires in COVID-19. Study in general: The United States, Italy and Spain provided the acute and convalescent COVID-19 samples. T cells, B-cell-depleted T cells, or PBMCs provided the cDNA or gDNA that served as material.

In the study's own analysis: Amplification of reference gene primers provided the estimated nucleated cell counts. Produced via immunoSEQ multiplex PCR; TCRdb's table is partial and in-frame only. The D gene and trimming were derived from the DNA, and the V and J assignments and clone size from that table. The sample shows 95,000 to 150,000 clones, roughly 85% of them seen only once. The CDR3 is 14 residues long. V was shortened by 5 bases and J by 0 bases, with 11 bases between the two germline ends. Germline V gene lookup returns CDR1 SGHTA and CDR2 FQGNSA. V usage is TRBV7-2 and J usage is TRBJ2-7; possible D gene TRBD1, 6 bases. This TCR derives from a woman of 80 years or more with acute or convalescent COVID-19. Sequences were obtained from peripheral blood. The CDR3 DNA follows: TGTGCCAGCAGCATCGGACAGATCTCCTACGAGCAGTACTTC. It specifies CASSIGQISYEQYF.